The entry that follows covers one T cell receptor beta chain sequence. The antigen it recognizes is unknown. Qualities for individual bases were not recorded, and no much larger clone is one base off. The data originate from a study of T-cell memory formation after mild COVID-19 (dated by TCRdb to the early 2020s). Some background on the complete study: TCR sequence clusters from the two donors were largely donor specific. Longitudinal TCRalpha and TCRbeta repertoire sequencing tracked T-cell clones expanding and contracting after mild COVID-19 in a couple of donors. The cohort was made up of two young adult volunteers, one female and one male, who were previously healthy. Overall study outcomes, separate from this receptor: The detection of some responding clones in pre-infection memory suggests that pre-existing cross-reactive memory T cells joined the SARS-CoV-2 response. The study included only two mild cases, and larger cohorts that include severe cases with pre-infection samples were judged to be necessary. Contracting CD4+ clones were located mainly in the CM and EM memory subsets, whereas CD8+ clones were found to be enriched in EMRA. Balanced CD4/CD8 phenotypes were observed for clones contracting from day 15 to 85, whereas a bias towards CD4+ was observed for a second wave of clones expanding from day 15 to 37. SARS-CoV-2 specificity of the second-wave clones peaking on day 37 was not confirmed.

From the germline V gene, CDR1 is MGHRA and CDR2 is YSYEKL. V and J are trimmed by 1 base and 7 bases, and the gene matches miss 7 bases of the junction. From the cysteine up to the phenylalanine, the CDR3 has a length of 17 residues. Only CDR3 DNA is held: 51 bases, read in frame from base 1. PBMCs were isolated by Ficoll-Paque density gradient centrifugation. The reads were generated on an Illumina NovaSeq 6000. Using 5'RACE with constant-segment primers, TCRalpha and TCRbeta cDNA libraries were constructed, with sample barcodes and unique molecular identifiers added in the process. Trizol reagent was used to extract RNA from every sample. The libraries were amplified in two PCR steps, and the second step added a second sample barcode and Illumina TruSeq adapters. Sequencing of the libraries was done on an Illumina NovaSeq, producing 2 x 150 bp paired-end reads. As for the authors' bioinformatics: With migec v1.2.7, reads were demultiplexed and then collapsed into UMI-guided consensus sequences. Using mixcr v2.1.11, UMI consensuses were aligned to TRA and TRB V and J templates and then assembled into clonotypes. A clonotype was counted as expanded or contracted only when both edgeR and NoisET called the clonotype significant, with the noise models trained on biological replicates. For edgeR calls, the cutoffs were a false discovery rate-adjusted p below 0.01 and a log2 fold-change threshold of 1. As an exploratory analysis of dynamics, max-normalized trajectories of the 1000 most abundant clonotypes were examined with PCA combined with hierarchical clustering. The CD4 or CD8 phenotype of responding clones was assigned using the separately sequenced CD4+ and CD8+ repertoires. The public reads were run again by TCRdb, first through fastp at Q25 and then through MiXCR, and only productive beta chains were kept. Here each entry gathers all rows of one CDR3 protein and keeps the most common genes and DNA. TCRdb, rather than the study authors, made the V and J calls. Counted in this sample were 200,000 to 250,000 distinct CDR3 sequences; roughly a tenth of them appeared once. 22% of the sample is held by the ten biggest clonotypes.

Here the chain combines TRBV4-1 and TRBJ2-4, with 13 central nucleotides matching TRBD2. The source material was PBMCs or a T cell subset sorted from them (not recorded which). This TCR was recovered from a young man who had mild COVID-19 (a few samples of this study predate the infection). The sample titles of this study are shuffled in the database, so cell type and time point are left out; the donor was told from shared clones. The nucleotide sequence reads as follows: TGCGCCAGCAGCCAAGCCACTAGCGGGGGGGCCGTGAACATTCAGTACTTC. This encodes CASSQATSGGAVNIQYF.